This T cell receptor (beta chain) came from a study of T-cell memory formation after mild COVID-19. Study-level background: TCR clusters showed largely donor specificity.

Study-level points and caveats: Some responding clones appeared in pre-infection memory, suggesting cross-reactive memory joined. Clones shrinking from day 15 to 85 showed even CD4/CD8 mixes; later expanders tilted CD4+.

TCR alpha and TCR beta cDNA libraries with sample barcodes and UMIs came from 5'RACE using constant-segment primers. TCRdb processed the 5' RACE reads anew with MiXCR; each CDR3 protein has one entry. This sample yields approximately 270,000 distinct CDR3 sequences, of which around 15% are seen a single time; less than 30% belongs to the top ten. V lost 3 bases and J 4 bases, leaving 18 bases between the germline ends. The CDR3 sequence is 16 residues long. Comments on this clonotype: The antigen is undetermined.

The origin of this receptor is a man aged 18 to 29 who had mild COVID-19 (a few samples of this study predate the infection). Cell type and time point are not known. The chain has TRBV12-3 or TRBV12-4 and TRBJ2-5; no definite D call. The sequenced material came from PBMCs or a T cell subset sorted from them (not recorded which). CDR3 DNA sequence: TGTGCCAGCAGTTTGCCCCTCGCGTCAGCTGGAGAGACCCAGTACTTC. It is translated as CASSLPLASAGETQYF.